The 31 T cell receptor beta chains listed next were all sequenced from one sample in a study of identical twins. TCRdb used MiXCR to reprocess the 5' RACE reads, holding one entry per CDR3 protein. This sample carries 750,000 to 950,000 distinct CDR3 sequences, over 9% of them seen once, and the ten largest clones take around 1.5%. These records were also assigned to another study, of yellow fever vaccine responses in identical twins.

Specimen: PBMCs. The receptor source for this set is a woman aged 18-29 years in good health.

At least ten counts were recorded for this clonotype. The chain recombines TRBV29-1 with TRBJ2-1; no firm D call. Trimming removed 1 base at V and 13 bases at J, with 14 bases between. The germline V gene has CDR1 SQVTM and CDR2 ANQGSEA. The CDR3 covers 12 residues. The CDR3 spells CSVEATTRFQFF. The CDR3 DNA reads TGCAGCGTTGAAGCCACGACAAGATTTCAGTTCTTC.

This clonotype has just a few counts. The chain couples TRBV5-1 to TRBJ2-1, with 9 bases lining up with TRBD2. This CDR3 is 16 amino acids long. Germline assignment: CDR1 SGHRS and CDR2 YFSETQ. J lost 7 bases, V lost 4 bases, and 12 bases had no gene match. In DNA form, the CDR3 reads TGCGCCAGCAGCCCGGCCCACGGACTAGCGCTGAATGAGCAGTTCTTC. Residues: CASSPAHGLALNEQFF.

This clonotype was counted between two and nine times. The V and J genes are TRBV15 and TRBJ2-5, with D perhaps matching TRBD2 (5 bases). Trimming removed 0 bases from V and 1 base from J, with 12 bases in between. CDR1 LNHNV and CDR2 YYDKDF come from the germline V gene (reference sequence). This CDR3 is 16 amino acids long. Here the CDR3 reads CATSRDPAATQETQYF. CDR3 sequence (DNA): TGTGCCACCAGCAGAGATCCAGCGGCAACCCAAGAGACCCAGTACTTC.

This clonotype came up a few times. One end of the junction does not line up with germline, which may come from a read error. The CDR3 DNA reads TGTGCCACCAGCAGAGATTGGGCGGGAGGCCTCTTC. Protein product: CATSRDWAGGLF. V gene TRBV15 combines with J gene TRBJ2-1; 8 positions agree with TRBD2. The CDR3 runs 12 residues. Germline CDR1 LNHNV, CDR2 YYDKDF (reference sequence).

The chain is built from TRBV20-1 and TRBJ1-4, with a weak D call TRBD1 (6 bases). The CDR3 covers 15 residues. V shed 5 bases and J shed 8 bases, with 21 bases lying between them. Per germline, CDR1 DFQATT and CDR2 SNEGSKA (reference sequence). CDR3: CSASPNRDSREKLFF. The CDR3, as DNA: TGCAGTGCTTCGCCTAACAGGGATAGTAGAGAAAAACTGTTTTTT.

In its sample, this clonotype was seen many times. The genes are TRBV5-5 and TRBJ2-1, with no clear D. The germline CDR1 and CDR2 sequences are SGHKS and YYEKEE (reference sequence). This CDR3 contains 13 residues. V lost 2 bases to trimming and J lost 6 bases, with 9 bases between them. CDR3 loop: CASSFGLRNEQFF. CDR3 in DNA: TGTGCCAGCAGCTTTGGCCTTCGCAATGAGCAGTTCTTC.

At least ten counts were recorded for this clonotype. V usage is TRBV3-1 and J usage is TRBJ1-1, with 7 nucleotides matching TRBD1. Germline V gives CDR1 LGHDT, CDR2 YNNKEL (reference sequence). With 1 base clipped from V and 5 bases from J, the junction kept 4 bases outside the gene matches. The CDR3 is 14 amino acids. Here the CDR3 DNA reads TGTGCCAGCAGCCAAGCCCAGGGGGGAACTGAAGCTTTCTTT. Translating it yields CASSQAQGGTEAFF. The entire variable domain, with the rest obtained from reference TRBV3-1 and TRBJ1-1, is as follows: DTAVSQTPKYLVTQMGNDKSIKCEQNLGHDTMYWYKQDSKKFLKIMFSYNNKELIINETVPNRFSPKSPDKAHLNLHINSLELGDSAVYFCASSQAQGGTEAFFGQGTRLTVV.

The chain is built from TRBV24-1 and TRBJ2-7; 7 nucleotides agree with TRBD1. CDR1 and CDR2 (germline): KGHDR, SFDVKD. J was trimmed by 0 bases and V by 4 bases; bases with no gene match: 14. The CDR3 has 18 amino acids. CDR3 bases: TGTGCCACCAGTGAAGCCGTGAGACAGGGTAGAAACTCCTACGAGCAGTACTTC. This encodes CATSEAVRQGRNSYEQYF.

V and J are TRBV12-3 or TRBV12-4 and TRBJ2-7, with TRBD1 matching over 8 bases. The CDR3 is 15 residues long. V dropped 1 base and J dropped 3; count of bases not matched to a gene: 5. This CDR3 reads CASSLDVTGDYEQYF. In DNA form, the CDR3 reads TGTGCCAGCAGTTTAGATGTGACAGGGGACTACGAGCAGTACTTC.

Here the CDR3 reads CASSESFDRPLNTEAFF. The CDR3 nucleotides are TGTGCCAGCAGTGAATCTTTCGACCGCCCCCTGAACACTGAAGCTTTCTTT. The V gene is TRBV2, the J gene TRBJ1-1; D is unresolved. Trimming cost V 2 bases and J 0 bases, with 16 bases left between them. Germline V gives CDR1 SNHLY, CDR2 FYNNEI. This CDR3 has 17 residues.

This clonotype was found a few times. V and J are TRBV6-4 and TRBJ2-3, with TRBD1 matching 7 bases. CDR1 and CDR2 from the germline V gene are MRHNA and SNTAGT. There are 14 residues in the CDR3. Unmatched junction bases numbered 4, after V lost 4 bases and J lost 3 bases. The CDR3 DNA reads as TGTGCCAGCAGTGGCCAGACAGGGACAGATACGCAGTATTTT. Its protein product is CASSGQTGTDTQYF.

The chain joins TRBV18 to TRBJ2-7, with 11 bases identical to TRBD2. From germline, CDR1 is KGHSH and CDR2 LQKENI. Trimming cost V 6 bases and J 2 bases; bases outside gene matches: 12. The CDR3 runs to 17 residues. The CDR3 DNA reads TGTGCCAGCTCCCGTCCCGGGACTAGCGGACCAACCTACGAGCAGTACTTC. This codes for CASSRPGTSGPTYEQYF.

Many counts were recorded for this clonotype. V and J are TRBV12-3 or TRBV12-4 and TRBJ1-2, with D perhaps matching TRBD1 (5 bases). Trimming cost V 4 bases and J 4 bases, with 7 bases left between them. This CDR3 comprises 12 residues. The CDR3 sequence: CASSSDSYGYTF. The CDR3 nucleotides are TGTGCCAGCAGTTCAGACAGCTATGGCTACACCTTC.

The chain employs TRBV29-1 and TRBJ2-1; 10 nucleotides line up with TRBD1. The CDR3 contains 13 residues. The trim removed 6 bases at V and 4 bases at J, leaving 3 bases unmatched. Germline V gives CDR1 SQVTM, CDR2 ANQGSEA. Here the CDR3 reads CSVAGQGYNEQFF. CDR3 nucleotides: TGCAGCGTGGCGGGACAGGGGTACAATGAGCAGTTCTTC.

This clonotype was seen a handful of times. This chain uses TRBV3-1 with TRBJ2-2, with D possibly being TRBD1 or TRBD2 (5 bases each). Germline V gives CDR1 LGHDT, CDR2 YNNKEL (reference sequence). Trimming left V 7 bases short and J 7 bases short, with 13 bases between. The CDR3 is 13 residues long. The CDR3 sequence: CASKGEGVGELFF. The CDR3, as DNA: TGTGCCAGCAAGGGAGAAGGGGTCGGGGAGCTGTTTTTT.

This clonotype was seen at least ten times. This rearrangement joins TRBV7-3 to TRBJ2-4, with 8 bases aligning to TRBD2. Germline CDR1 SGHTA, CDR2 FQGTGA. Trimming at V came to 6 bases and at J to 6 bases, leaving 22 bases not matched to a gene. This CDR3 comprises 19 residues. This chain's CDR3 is CASRPRRMGTSRGANIQYF. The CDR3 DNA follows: TGTGCCAGCAGACCACGAAGAATGGGGACTAGTAGGGGGGCAAACATTCAGTACTTC.

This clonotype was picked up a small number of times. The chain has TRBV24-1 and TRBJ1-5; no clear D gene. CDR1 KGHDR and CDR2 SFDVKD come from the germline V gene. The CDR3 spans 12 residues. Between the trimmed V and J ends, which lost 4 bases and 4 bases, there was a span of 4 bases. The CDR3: CATSENNQPQHF. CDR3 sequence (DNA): TGTGCCACCAGTGAGAATAATCAGCCCCAGCATTTT.

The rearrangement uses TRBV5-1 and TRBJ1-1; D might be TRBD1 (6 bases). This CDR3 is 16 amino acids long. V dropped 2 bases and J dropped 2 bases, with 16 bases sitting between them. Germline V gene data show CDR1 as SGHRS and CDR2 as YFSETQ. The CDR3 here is CASSFGGGQVNTEAFF. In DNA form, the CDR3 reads TGCGCCAGCAGCTTTGGAGGGGGACAAGTTAACACTGAAGCTTTCTTT. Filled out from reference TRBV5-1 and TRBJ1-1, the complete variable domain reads KAGVTQTPRYLIKTRGQQVTLSCSPISGHRSVSWYQQTPGQGLQFLFEYFSETQRNKGNFPGRFSGRQFSNSRSEMNVSTLELGDSALYLCASSFGGGQVNTEAFFGQGTRLTVV.

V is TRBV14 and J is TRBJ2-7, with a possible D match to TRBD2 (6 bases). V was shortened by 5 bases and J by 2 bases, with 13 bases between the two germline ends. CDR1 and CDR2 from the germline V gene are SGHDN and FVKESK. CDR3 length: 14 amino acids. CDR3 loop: CASSIGSGAYEQYF. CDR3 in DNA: TGTGCCAGCAGCATAGGTAGCGGAGCCTACGAGCAGTACTTC.

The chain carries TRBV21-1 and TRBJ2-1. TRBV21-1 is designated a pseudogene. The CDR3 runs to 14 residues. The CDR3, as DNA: TGTGCCAGCATTAAGCGGGAGTCCCACAATGAGCAGTTCTTC. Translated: CASIKRESHNEQFF.

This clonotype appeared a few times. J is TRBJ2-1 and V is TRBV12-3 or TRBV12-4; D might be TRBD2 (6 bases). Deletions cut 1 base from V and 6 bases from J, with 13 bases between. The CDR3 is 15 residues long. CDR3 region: CASSLGLGGRNEQFF. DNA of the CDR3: TGTGCCAGCAGTTTAGGTTTGGGAGGCCGCAATGAGCAGTTCTTC.

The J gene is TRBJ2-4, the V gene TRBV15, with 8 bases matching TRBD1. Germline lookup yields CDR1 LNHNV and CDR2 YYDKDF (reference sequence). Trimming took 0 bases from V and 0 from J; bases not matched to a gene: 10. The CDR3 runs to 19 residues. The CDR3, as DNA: TGTGCCACCAGCAGAGATCGGGCAGGGGGCGTTAAAGCCAAAAACATTCAGTACTTC. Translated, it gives CATSRDRAGGVKAKNIQYF.

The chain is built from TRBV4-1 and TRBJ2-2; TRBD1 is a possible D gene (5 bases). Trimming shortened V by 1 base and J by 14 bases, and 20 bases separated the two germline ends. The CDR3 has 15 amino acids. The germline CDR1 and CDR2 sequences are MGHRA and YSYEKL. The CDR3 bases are TGCGCCAGCAGCCAAGTATGGGCGGACATACGGTCTCTGTTTTTT. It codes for CASSQVWADIRSLFF.

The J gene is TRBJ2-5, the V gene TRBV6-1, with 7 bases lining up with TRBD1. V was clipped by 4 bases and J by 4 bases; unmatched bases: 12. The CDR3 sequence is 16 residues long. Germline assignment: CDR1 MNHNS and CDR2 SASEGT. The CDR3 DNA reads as TGTGCCAGCAGTGCTCCCCTTAGACAGGGCCGAGAGACCCAGTACTTC. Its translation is CASSAPLRQGRETQYF.

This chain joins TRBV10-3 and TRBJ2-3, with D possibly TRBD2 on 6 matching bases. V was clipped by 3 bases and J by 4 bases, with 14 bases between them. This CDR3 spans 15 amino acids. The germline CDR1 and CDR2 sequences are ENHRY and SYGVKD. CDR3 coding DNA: TGTGCCATCAGTGACTCCCCCGGGAGACCAGATACGCAGTATTTT. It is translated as CAISDSPGRPDTQYF.

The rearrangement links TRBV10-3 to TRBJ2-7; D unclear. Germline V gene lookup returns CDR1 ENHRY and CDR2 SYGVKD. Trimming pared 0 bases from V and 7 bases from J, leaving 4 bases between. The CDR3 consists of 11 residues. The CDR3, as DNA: TGTGCCATCAGTGAGTCTAGTGAGCAGTACTTC. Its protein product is CAISESSEQYF.

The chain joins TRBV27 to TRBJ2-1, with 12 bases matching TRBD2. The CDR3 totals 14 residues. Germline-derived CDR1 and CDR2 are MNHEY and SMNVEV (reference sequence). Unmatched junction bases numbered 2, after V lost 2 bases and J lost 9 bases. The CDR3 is CASSLLAGGVEQFF. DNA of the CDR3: TGTGCCAGCAGTTTACTAGCGGGGGGGGTTGAGCAGTTCTTC.

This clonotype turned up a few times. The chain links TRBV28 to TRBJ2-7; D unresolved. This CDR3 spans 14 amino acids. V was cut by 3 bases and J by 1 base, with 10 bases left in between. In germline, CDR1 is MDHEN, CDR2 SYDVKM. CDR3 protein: CASSFPTPSYEQYF. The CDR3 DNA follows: TGTGCCAGCAGTTTCCCGACTCCATCCTACGAGCAGTACTTC. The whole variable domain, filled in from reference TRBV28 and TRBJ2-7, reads DVKVTQSSRYLVKRTGEKVFLECVQDMDHENMFWYRQDPGLGLRLIYFSYDVKMKEKGDIPEGYSVSREKKERFSLILESASTNQTSMYLCASSFPTPSYEQYFGPGTRLTVT.

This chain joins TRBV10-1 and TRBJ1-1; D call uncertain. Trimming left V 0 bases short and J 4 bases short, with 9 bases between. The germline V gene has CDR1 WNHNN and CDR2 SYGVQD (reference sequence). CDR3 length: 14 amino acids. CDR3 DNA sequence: TGCGCCAGCAGTGAGTCTGGAAGACTCACTGAAGCTTTCTTT. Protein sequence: CASSESGRLTEAFF.

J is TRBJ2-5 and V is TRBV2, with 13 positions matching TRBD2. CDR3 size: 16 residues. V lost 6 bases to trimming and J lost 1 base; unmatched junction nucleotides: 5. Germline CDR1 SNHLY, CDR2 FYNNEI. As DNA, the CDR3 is TGTGCCAGCAGCCCCACTAGCGGGGGGGGCCAAGAGACCCAGTACTTC. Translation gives CASSPTSGGGQETQYF.

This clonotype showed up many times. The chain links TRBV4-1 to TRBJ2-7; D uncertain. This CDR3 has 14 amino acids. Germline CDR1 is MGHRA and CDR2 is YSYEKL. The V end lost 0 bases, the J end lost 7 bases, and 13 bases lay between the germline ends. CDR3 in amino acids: CASSQDPTVGEQYF. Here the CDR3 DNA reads TGCGCCAGCAGCCAAGATCCAACAGTGGGTGAGCAGTACTTC.